The clone carrying this T cell receptor beta chain has a handful of counts. Its antigen remains unknown. Mismatch with germline at one junction end may stem from a read error. RNA transcripts yielded amplified TCR beta CDR3 regions. HTBI primers were employed in a first-round RT-PCR of the TCR CDR3. Using its own MiXCR run on the multiplex PCR reads, TCRdb lists one record per CDR3 protein. The table has around 760,000 distinct CDR3 sequences, just over 35% seen once; the top ten hold around a third. Per the germline V gene, CDR1 is LNHDA and CDR2 is SQIVND (reference sequence). The CDR3 loop spans 15 amino acids. The source of the sample is a study of T cells in Graves' hyperthyroidism and ophthalmopathy. Whole-study results and caveats: Researchers found most expanded thyroid clonotypes above 0.001 in blood as well.

V usage is TRBV19 and J usage is TRBJ2-2; 9 bases are a match to TRBD1. Sequences were obtained from blood. This sequence was found in a middle-aged woman with Graves' hyperthyroidism. The CDR3 is CASSQGTGYTGELFF. The CDR3 nucleotides read TGCGCCAGCAGCCAGGGGACAGGGTACACCGGGGAGCTGTTTTTT.